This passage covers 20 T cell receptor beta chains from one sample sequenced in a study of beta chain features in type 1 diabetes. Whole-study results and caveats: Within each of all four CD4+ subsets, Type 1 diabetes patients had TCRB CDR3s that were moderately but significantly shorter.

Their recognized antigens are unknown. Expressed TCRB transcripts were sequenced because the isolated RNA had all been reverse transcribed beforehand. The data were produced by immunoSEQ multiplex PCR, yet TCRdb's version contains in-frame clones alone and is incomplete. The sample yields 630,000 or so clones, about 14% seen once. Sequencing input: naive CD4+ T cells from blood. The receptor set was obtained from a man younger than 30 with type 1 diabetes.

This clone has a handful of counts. CDR3 amino acids: CASSLVVGLVLINEQFF. The CDR3 DNA reads as TGTGCCAGCAGCTTAGTGGTGGGACTAGTCTTGATTAATGAGCAGTTCTTC. The chain uses TRBV11-3 and TRBJ2-1, with 8 positions matching TRBD2. CDR1 and CDR2 (germline): SGHNT, YENEEA. V shed 1 base and J 7 bases; nucleotides not matched to a gene: 12. CDR3 length: 17 residues.

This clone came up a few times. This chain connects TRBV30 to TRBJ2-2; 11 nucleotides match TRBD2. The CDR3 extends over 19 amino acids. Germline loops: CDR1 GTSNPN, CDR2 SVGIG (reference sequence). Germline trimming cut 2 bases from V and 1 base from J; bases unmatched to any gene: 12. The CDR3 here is CAWSPWLAGGSLNTGELFF. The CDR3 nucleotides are TGTGCCTGGAGTCCATGGCTAGCGGGAGGATCCCTGAACACCGGGGAGCTGTTTTTT.

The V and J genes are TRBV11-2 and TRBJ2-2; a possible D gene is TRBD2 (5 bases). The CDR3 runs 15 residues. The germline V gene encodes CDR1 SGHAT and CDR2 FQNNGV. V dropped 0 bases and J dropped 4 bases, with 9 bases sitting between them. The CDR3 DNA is TGTGCCAGCAGCTTAGACTCCGCGGGCACCGGGGAGCTGTTTTTT. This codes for CASSLDSAGTGELFF. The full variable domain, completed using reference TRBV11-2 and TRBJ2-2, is EAGVAQSPRYKIIEKRQSVAFWCNPISGHATLYWYQQILGQGPKLLIQFQNNGVVDDSQLPKDRFSAERLKGVDSTLKIQPAKLEDSAVYLCASSLDSAGTGELFFGEGSRLTVL.

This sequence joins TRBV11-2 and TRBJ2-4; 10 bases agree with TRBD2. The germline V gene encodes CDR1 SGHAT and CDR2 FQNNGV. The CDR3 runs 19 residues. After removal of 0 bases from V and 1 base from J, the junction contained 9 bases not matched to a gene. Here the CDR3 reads CASSLEAGGFVRAKNIQYF. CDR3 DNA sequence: TGTGCCAGCAGCTTAGAAGCGGGAGGGTTCGTTAGGGCCAAAAACATTCAGTACTTC. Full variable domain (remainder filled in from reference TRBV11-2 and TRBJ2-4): EAGVAQSPRYKIIEKRQSVAFWCNPISGHATLYWYQQILGQGPKLLIQFQNNGVVDDSQLPKDRFSAERLKGVDSTLKIQPAKLEDSAVYLCASSLEAGGFVRAKNIQYFGAGTRLSVL.

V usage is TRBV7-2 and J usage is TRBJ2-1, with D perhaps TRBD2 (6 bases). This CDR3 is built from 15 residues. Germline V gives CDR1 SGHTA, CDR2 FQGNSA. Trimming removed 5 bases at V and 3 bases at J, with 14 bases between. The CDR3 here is CASSPGLPIYNEQFF. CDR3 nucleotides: TGTGCCAGCAGCCCGGGACTCCCGATCTACAATGAGCAGTTCTTC. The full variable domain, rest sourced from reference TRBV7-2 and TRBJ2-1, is GAGVSQSPSNKVTEKGKDVELRCDPISGHTALYWYRQSLGQGLEFLIYFQGNSAPDKSGLPSDRFSAERTGGSVSTLTIQRTQQEDSAVYLCASSPGLPIYNEQFFGPGTRLTVL.

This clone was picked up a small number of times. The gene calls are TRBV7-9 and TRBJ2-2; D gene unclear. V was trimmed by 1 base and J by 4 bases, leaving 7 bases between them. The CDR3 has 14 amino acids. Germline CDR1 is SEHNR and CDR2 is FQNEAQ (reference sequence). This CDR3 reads CASSLDLATGELFF. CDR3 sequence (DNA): TGTGCCAGCAGCTTAGACCTCGCCACCGGGGAGCTGTTTTTT.

CDR3 sequence reads: CASSFGVRANTDYEQYF. DNA of the CDR3: TGTGCCAGCAGCTTTGGTGTAAGGGCGAACACCGACTACGAGCAGTACTTC. The rearrangement joins TRBV7-9 to TRBJ2-7, with D hard to call. V lost 3 bases and J 3 bases, leaving 21 bases between the germline ends. The CDR3 loop spans 17 amino acids. In germline, CDR1 is SEHNR, CDR2 FQNEAQ (reference sequence).

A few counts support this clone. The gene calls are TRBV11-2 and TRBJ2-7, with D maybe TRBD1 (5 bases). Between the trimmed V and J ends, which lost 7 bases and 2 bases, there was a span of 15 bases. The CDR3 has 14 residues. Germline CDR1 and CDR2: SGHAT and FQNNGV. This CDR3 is CASIKKTAAYEQYF. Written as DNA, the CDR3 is TGTGCCAGCATCAAGAAGACAGCAGCCTACGAGCAGTACTTC.

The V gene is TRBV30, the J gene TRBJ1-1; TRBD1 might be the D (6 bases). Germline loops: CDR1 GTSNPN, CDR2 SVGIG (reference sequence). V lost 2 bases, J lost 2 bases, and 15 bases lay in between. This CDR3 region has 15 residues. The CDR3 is CAWSHLGGPNTEAFF. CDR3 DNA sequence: TGTGCCTGGAGTCACCTCGGGGGGCCAAACACTGAAGCTTTCTTT.

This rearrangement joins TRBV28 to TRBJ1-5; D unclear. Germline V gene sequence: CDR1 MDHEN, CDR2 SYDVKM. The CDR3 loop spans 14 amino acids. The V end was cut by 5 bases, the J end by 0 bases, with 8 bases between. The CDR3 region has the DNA TGTGCCAGCAGTGGCGGGCATAGCAATCAGCCCCAGCATTTT. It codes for CASSGGHSNQPQHF.

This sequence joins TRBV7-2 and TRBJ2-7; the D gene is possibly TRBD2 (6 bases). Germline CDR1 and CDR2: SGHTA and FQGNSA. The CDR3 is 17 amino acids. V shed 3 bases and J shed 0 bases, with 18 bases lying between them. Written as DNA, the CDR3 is TGTGCCAGCAGCTTGACCCACAGCCTGACTAGCTCCTACGAGCAGTACTTC. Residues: CASSLTHSLTSSYEQYF. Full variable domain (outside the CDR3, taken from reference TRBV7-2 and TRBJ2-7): GAGVSQSPSNKVTEKGKDVELRCDPISGHTALYWYRQSLGQGLEFLIYFQGNSAPDKSGLPSDRFSAERTGGSVSTLTIQRTQQEDSAVYLCASSLTHSLTSSYEQYFGPGTRLTVT.

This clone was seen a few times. The CDR3 loop is CASSLEFKDGYTF. The CDR3 nucleotides are TGTGCCAGCAGCTTGGAGTTTAAGGATGGCTACACCTTC. The chain is built from TRBV5-6 and TRBJ1-2, with unresolved D. Germline assignment: CDR1 SGHDT and CDR2 YYEEEE. V was trimmed by 0 bases and J by 6 bases, leaving 9 bases between them. The CDR3 loop spans 13 amino acids.

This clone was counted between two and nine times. In DNA, the CDR3 is TGTGCCATCAGTGACCTAAGACTAGCGGGGGGAGAGACCCAGTACTTC. Its protein product is CAISDLRLAGGETQYF. This chain links TRBV10-3 with TRBJ2-5; 13 nucleotides agree with TRBD2. This CDR3 is 16 amino acids long. V dropped 3 bases and J dropped 4; count of bases not matched to a gene: 5. Germline V gene lookup returns CDR1 ENHRY and CDR2 SYGVKD.

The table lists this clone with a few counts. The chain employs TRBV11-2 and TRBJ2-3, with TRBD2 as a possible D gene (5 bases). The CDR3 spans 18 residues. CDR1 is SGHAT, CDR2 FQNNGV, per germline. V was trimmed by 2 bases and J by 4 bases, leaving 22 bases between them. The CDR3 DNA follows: TGTGCCAGCAGCTTACGCCGACCGGGGTTGGTTCTGGCAGATACGCAGTATTTT. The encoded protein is CASSLRRPGLVLADTQYF.

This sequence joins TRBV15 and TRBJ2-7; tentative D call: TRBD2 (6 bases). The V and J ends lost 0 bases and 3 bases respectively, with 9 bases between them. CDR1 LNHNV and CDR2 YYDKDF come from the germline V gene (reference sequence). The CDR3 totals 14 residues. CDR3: CATSRERGLYEQYF. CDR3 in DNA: TGTGCCACCAGCAGAGAGCGGGGACTCTACGAGCAGTACTTC.

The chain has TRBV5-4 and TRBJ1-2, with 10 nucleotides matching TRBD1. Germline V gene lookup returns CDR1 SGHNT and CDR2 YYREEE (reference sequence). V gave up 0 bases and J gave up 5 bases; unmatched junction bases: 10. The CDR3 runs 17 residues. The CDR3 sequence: CASSLAVLGTGAYGYTF. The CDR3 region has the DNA TGTGCCAGCAGCTTGGCCGTGCTCGGGACAGGGGCTTATGGCTACACCTTC.

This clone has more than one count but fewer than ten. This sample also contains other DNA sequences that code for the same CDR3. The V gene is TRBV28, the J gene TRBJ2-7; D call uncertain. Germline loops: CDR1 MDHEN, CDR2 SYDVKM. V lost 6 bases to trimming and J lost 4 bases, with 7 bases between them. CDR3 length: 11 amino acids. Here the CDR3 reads CASSLLYEQYF. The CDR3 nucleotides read TGTGCCAGCAGCCTCCTGTACGAGCAGTACTTC.

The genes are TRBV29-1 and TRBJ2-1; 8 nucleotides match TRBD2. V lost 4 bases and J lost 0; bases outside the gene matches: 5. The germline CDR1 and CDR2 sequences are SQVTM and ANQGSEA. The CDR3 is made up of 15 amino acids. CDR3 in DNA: TGCAGCGTTGCCACTAGCGGCTCCTCCTACAATGAGCAGTTCTTC. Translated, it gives CSVATSGSSYNEQFF.

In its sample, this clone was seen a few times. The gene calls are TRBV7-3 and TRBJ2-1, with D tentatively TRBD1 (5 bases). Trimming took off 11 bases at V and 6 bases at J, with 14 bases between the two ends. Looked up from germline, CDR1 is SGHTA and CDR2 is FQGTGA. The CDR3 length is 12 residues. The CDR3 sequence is CASEQGSNEQFF. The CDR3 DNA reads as TGTGCCTCCGAGCAGGGTAGCAATGAGCAGTTCTTC.

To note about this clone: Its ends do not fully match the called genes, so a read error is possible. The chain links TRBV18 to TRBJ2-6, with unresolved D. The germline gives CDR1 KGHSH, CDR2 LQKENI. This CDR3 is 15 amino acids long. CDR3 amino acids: CASSPRRSGANVLTF. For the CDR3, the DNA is TGTGCCAGCTCCCCACGGCGCTCTGGGGCCAACGTCCTGACTTTC.